The rows below give T cell receptor beta chains drawn from one sample of a study of patients and donors after allogeneic stem cell transplantation. TCRdb ran MiXCR on the RT-PCR reads and lists one entry per CDR3 protein. Found here are about a million distinct CDR3 sequences, more than 15% of them singletons; the top ten hold 6%. What was sequenced was blood, either unsorted or a sorted T cell fraction (not recorded which). The receptors here all came from a human donor who was either an allogeneic HSCT recipient or a stem cell or donor lymphocyte infusion donor (not recorded which). It is not recorded whose cells these are; they may come from a transplant donor. CDR3s include the opening cysteine and the closing phenylalanine or tryptophan. The D gene is left open where the match is weak. Size tells how often a clone was seen (once, few, many) or the class of an expanded clone, and some rows leave it out.

TRBJ2-7 TRBD2 TRBV11-2 - CASSYAVLAGGRIGSYEQYF TGTGCCAGCAGCTATGCCGTACTAGCGGGGGGCCGTATCGGATCCTACGAGCAGTACTTC
TRBJ1-6 - TRBV2 few CASSERNSYNSPLHF TGTGCCAGCAGTGAAAGAAACTCCTATAATTCACCCCTCCACTTT
TRBJ2-5 - TRBV5-1 - CASRWDNEETQYF TGCGCCAGCAGATGGGATAATGAAGAGACCCAGTACTTC
TRBJ2-1 TRBD2 TRBV6-2/TRBV6-3 - CASRSGTSGGYEQFF TGTGCCAGCAGATCCGGGACTAGCGGGGGGTATGAGCAGTTCTTC
TRBJ2-5 - TRBV5-1 many CASSPGPQETQYF TGCGCCAGCAGCCCGGGCCCTCAAGAGACCCAGTACTTC
TRBJ1-5 - TRBV20-1 few CSARPQGFNQPQHF TGCAGTGCCAGGCCACAGGGATTCAATCAGCCCCAGCATTTT
TRBJ1-1 - TRBV12-3/TRBV12-4 many CASRLQETNTEAFF TGTGCCAGCAGATTACAGGAGACGAACACTGAAGCTTTCTTT
TRBJ1-1 - TRBV3-1 few CASSQEGRTPRTEAFF TGTGCCAGCAGCCAAGAAGGCCGGACCCCGAGGACTGAAGCTTTCTTT
TRBJ2-1 - TRBV24-1 - CATSAMNEQFF TGTGCCACCAGTGCGATGAATGAGCAGTTCTTC
TRBJ1-2 - TRBV5-1 few CASSLLGFDGYTF TGCGCCAGCAGCTTACTTGGATTTGATGGCTACACCTTC
TRBJ1-2 - TRBV20-1 few CSAGTENYGYTF TGCAGTGCCGGTACAGAAAACTATGGCTACACCTTC
TRBJ2-1 TRBD2 TRBV5-1 few CASSLKLAGGLGNEQFF TGCGCCAGCAGCTTGAAACTAGCGGGAGGCCTCGGGAATGAGCAGTTCTTC
TRBJ2-7 TRBD2 TRBV11-2 few CASSFQAGGSYEQYF TGTGCCAGCAGCTTTCAAGCGGGAGGCTCCTACGAGCAGTACTTC
TRBJ2-2 TRBD2 TRBV9 - CASSVNPSGTGELFF TGTGCCAGCAGCGTAAACCCTAGCGGGACCGGGGAGCTGTTTTTT
TRBJ2-7 - TRBV11-2 few CASSLDWDDYEQYF TGTGCCAGCAGCTTAGATTGGGACGACTACGAGCAGTACTTC
TRBJ2-2 - TRBV20-1 - CSAIDHNTGELFF TGCAGTGCTATTGACCATAACACCGGGGAGCTGTTTTTT
TRBJ2-7 TRBD1 TRBV5-1 few CASSLGGTGDYEQYF TGCGCCAGCAGCTTGGGGGGTACAGGGGATTACGAGCAGTACTTC
TRBJ1-2 - TRBV11-2 few CASSLGRGAHGYTF TGTGCCAGCAGCTTGGGTAGGGGTGCCCATGGCTACACCTTC
TRBJ1-2 TRBD1 TRBV10-3 - CAISAFRTGGGGSPSNYGYTF TGTGCCATCAGTGCCTTTAGAACAGGGGGCGGTGGATCCCCTTCTAACTATGGCTACACCTTC
TRBJ1-1 - TRBV15 few CATSREGRPEAFF TGTGCCACCAGCAGAGAGGGGCGGCCCGAAGCTTTCTTT
TRBJ2-1 - TRBV11-1 many CASSLALGGPPYNEQFF TGTGCCAGCAGCTTAGCGCTGGGGGGGCCCCCCTACAATGAGCAGTTCTTC
TRBJ2-3 - TRBV24-1 - CATQEGGTDTQYF TGTGCCACCCAAGAAGGGGGCACAGATACGCAGTATTTT
TRBJ2-5 - TRBV20-1 - CSARDNGLQETQYF TGCAGTGCTAGAGATAATGGCCTCCAAGAGACCCAGTACTTC
TRBJ2-2 TRBD1 TRBV5-1 - CASSNGQGNTGELFF TGCGCCAGCAGCAACGGACAGGGGAACACCGGGGAGCTGTTTTTT
TRBJ2-3 TRBD2 TRBV7-9 - CASSLSPGLLTDTQYF TGTGCCAGCAGCCTAAGTCCGGGACTACTCACAGATACGCAGTATTTT
TRBJ1-1 - TRBV29-1 few CSVVNRANTEAFF TGCAGCGTTGTAAACAGGGCTAACACTGAAGCTTTCTTT
TRBJ1-5 TRBD1 TRBV4-1 - CATADREDQPQHF TGCGCCACCGCGGACAGGGAGGATCAGCCCCAGCATTTT
TRBJ1-1 - TRBV20-1 few CSARVSGAEAFF TGCAGTGCTAGAGTGTCAGGGGCTGAAGCTTTCTTT
TRBJ2-5 - TRBV2 few CATLIQTEKETQYF TGTGCCACCCTAATACAGACGGAGAAAGAGACCCAGTACTTC
TRBJ1-5 TRBD1 TRBV7-9 few CASSSQGAYGQPQHF TGTGCCAGCAGCTCGCAGGGGGCGTACGGCCAGCCCCAGCATTTT
TRBJ1-5 - TRBV6-6 - CATGPSNQPQHF TGTGCCACTGGACCGAGCAATCAGCCCCAGCATTTT
TRBJ2-5 TRBD2 TRBV20-1 - CSAPGTSGQETQYF TGCAGTGCGCCCGGGACTAGCGGCCAAGAGACCCAGTACTTC
TRBJ1-5 - TRBV7-9 few CASTPLRGDQPQHF TGTGCCAGCACCCCCCTCCGGGGGGATCAGCCCCAGCATTTT